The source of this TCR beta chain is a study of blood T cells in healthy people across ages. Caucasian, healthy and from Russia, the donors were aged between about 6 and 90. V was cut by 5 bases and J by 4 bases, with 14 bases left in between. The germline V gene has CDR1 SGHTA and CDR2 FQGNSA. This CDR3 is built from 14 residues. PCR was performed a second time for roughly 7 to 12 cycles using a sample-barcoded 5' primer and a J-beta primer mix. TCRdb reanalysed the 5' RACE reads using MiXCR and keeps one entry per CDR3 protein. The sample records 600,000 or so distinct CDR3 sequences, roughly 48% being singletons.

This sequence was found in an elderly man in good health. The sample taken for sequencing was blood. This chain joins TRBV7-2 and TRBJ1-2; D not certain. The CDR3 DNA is TGTGCCAGCAGCCCGAGCCAGGAGCTCTATGGCTACACCTTC. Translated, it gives CASSPSQELYGYTF.